A selection of T cell receptor beta chains follows, all from one sample in a study of beta chain features in type 1 diabetes. Measured with immunoSEQ multiplex PCR; TCRdb has only the in-frame clones, and not every one. The sample comprises a few hundred thousand clones, approximately 16% of which are singletons, and roughly 0.019% rests with the top ten. The sequenced sample consisted of naive CD4+ T cells from blood. All receptors derive from a woman aged 18-29 years in good health. Each CDR3 is given with its conserved first and last residue. A D gene is named only where the DNA matches it firmly. Clone size, where shown, is once, few, many, or a class for clones that have expanded.

cdr3_aa: CAWSVKAGGDTQYF; cdr3_nt: TGTGCCTGGAGTGTAAAAGCGGGAGGAGATACGCAGTATTTT; d_call: TRBD2; v_call: TRBV30; clone_size: NA; j_call: TRBJ2-3
cdr3_aa: CAWSRQGVQAFF; cdr3_nt: TGTGCCTGGAGTCGACAGGGGGTACAAGCTTTCTTT; d_call: TRBD1; v_call: TRBV30; clone_size: NA; j_call: TRBJ1-1
cdr3_aa: CASSGLAGGPLQFF; cdr3_nt: TGTGCCAGCTCGGGACTAGCGGGAGGGCCATTGCAGTTCTTC; d_call: TRBD2; v_call: TRBV27; clone_size: NA; j_call: TRBJ2-1
cdr3_aa: CASSLVGGGTEAFF; cdr3_nt: TGTGCCAGCAGCTTAGTTGGGGGCGGCACTGAAGCTTTCTTT; d_call: NA; v_call: TRBV7-2; clone_size: few; j_call: TRBJ1-1
cdr3_aa: CASSYSLNTEAFF; cdr3_nt: TGTGCCAGCAGTTACTCCTTGAACACTGAAGCTTTCTTT; d_call: NA; v_call: TRBV6-5; clone_size: few; j_call: TRBJ1-1
cdr3_aa: CASSFESRDEQFF; cdr3_nt: TGCGCCAGCAGCTTTGAATCCCGGGATGAGCAGTTCTTC; d_call: NA; v_call: TRBV5-1; clone_size: NA; j_call: TRBJ2-1
cdr3_aa: CASRLRMGGTEAFF; cdr3_nt: TGTGCCAGCAGACTCAGAATGGGGGGAACTGAAGCTTTCTTT; d_call: NA; v_call: TRBV5-6; clone_size: NA; j_call: TRBJ1-1
cdr3_aa: CASRRDGGYNEQFF; cdr3_nt: TGTGCCAGCAGACGTGACGGAGGATACAATGAGCAGTTCTTC; d_call: NA; v_call: TRBV28; clone_size: NA; j_call: TRBJ2-1
cdr3_aa: CASSPQTGGITDTQYF; cdr3_nt: TGTGCCAGCTCACCACAGACGGGAGGGATCACAGATACGCAGTATTTT; d_call: TRBD2; v_call: TRBV18; clone_size: NA; j_call: TRBJ2-3
cdr3_aa: CASSTGYEQYF; cdr3_nt: TGTGCCAGCAGTACGGGGTACGAGCAGTACTTC; d_call: NA; v_call: TRBV6-6; clone_size: few; j_call: TRBJ2-7
cdr3_aa: CAWSGRQGTKTQYF; cdr3_nt: TGTGCCTGGAGTGGCCGACAGGGTACGAAGACCCAGTACTTC; d_call: TRBD1; v_call: TRBV30; clone_size: NA; j_call: TRBJ2-5
cdr3_aa: CASSGVRGEQFF; cdr3_nt: TGTGCCAGTAGTGGCGTAAGGGGTGAGCAGTTCTTC; d_call: NA; v_call: TRBV19; clone_size: NA; j_call: TRBJ2-1
cdr3_aa: CASSPGLAVYEQYF; cdr3_nt: TGTGCCAGCTCACCGGGACTAGCGGTATACGAGCAGTACTTC; d_call: TRBD2; v_call: TRBV18; clone_size: few; j_call: TRBJ2-7
cdr3_aa: CASSLYSSGSADTQYF; cdr3_nt: TGTGCCAGCAGCCTTTACTCTAGCGGGAGCGCAGATACGCAGTATTTT; d_call: TRBD2; v_call: TRBV4-2; clone_size: NA; j_call: TRBJ2-3
cdr3_aa: CASSLVSGPYEQYF; cdr3_nt: TGTGCCAGCAGCTTAGTGAGCGGACCCTACGAGCAGTACTTC; d_call: NA; v_call: TRBV7-9; clone_size: NA; j_call: TRBJ2-7
cdr3_aa: CASSLAGGPYEQYF; cdr3_nt: TGTGCCAGCAGTTTAGCGGGAGGGCCCTACGAGCAGTACTTC; d_call: TRBD2; v_call: TRBV6-5; clone_size: few; j_call: TRBJ2-7
cdr3_aa: CASSNRGSGELFF; cdr3_nt: TGTGCCAGTAGTAATCGGGGATCGGGGGAGCTGTTTTTT; d_call: NA; v_call: TRBV19; clone_size: few; j_call: TRBJ2-2
cdr3_aa: CASSAWGQTNNEQFF; cdr3_nt: TGTGCCAGTAGTGCCTGGGGACAGACTAACAATGAGCAGTTCTTC; d_call: TRBD1; v_call: TRBV19; clone_size: few; j_call: TRBJ2-1
cdr3_aa: CAYGQGITGELFF; cdr3_nt: TGTGCCTACGGACAGGGTATCACCGGGGAGCTGTTTTTT; d_call: TRBD1; v_call: TRBV30; clone_size: few; j_call: TRBJ2-2
cdr3_aa: CASSQISLAGTTGELFF; cdr3_nt: TGCGCCAGCAGCCAGATCTCTCTAGCGGGTACCACCGGGGAGCTGTTTTTT; d_call: TRBD2; v_call: TRBV4-1; clone_size: few; j_call: TRBJ2-2
cdr3_aa: CASSATVYNEQFF; cdr3_nt: TGTGCCAGCAGCGCGACAGTTTACAATGAGCAGTTCTTC; d_call: NA; v_call: TRBV5-6; clone_size: few; j_call: TRBJ2-1
cdr3_aa: CASIGQPDSYEQYF; cdr3_nt: TGTGCCAGCATCGGACAGCCAGACTCCTACGAGCAGTACTTC; d_call: NA; v_call: TRBV28; clone_size: few; j_call: TRBJ2-7
cdr3_aa: CSGGQGGRASNQPQHF; cdr3_nt: TGCAGCGGCGGACAGGGGGGTAGGGCTAGCAATCAGCCCCAGCATTTT; d_call: TRBD1; v_call: TRBV29-1; clone_size: NA; j_call: TRBJ1-5
cdr3_aa: CASSLGVGINYGYTF; cdr3_nt: TGTGCCAGCAGCCTCGGGGTCGGAATTAACTATGGCTACACCTTC; d_call: NA; v_call: TRBV7-8; clone_size: NA; j_call: TRBJ1-2
cdr3_aa: CASSLEWAPGQFF; cdr3_nt: TGTGCCAGCAGCTTAGAGTGGGCTCCTGGGCAGTTCTTC; d_call: NA; v_call: TRBV7-9; clone_size: few; j_call: TRBJ2-1
cdr3_aa: CSVGATSGKYNEQFF; cdr3_nt: TGCAGCGTTGGAGCGACTAGCGGGAAGTACAATGAGCAGTTCTTC; d_call: TRBD2; v_call: TRBV29-1; clone_size: NA; j_call: TRBJ2-1
cdr3_aa: CASSLWQGGYGYTF; cdr3_nt: TGTGCCAGCAGTTTATGGCAGGGGGGTTATGGCTACACCTTC; d_call: TRBD1; v_call: TRBV28; clone_size: NA; j_call: TRBJ1-2
cdr3_aa: CASTLRDRANTEAFF; cdr3_nt: TGTGCCAGCACCCTGAGGGACAGGGCGAACACTGAAGCTTTCTTT; d_call: TRBD1; v_call: TRBV2; clone_size: few; j_call: TRBJ1-1
cdr3_aa: CASSLSGVAGQPQHF; cdr3_nt: TGTGCCAGCAGCTTAAGTGGTGTTGCAGGTCAGCCCCAGCATTTT; d_call: NA; v_call: TRBV7-8; clone_size: few; j_call: TRBJ1-5
cdr3_aa: CASSHSGTKGETQYF; cdr3_nt: TGCGCCAGCAGTCATTCGGGGACAAAGGGCGAGACCCAGTACTTC; d_call: NA; v_call: TRBV5-1; clone_size: few; j_call: TRBJ2-5
cdr3_aa: CSVESTGDEQYF; cdr3_nt: TGCAGCGTTGAGTCCACAGGGGACGAGCAGTACTTC; d_call: TRBD1; v_call: TRBV29-1; clone_size: few; j_call: TRBJ2-7
cdr3_aa: CASSYSSEAFF; cdr3_nt: TGTGCCAGCAGCTACAGTTCTGAAGCTTTCTTT; d_call: NA; v_call: TRBV5-6; clone_size: few; j_call: TRBJ1-1
cdr3_aa: CASSPDGLQQFF; cdr3_nt: TGTGCCAGCAGCCCCGATGGACTGCAACAATTCTTC; d_call: NA; v_call: TRBV7-2; clone_size: few; j_call: TRBJ2-1
cdr3_aa: CASSDRGRREVTQYF; cdr3_nt: TGTGCCAGCAGTGACAGGGGGCGTCGTGAGGTTACGCAGTATTTT; d_call: TRBD1; v_call: TRBV2; clone_size: NA; j_call: TRBJ2-3
cdr3_aa: CASSPTSGYLTDTQYF; cdr3_nt: TGTGCCAGCAGCCCGACTAGCGGTTATCTCACAGATACGCAGTATTTT; d_call: TRBD2; v_call: TRBV9; clone_size: NA; j_call: TRBJ2-3
cdr3_aa: CAWRTGSGTEAFF; cdr3_nt: TGTGCCTGGCGTACAGGGTCTGGAACTGAAGCTTTCTTT; d_call: NA; v_call: TRBV30; clone_size: few; j_call: TRBJ1-1
cdr3_aa: CASSIPGGRTVAQYF; cdr3_nt: TGTGCCAGTAGTATACCGGGAGGGAGGACGGTGGCGCAGTATTTT; d_call: TRBD2; v_call: TRBV19; clone_size: NA; j_call: TRBJ2-3
cdr3_aa: CASTLGQGKETQYF; cdr3_nt: TGTGCCAGCACCCTGGGACAGGGTAAAGAGACCCAGTACTTC; d_call: TRBD1; v_call: TRBV6-5; clone_size: NA; j_call: TRBJ2-5
cdr3_aa: CASSVGTAGHPREQYF; cdr3_nt: TGTGCCAGCAGCGTCGGGACAGCCGGACACCCTAGGGAGCAGTACTTC; d_call: TRBD1; v_call: TRBV5-6; clone_size: NA; j_call: TRBJ2-7
cdr3_aa: CASSLIGTHQETQYF; cdr3_nt: TGTGCCAGCAGCTTGATTGGGACACACCAAGAGACCCAGTACTTC; d_call: NA; v_call: TRBV7-2; clone_size: NA; j_call: TRBJ2-5
cdr3_aa: CASSSPKDRVDEKLFF; cdr3_nt: TGTGCCAGCAGCTCCCCTAAGGACAGGGTGGATGAAAAACTGTTTTTT; d_call: TRBD1; v_call: TRBV7-9; clone_size: NA; j_call: TRBJ1-4
cdr3_aa: CASSLGGTIYEQYF; cdr3_nt: TGTGCCAGCAGCTTAGGCGGGACGATCTACGAGCAGTACTTC; d_call: NA; v_call: TRBV7-3; clone_size: NA; j_call: TRBJ2-7
cdr3_aa: CSGTVSYEQYF; cdr3_nt: TGCAGTGGCACAGTCTCCTACGAGCAGTACTTC; d_call: NA; v_call: TRBV20-1; clone_size: NA; j_call: TRBJ2-7
cdr3_aa: CASNRGQTISF; cdr3_nt: TGTGCCTCCAACCGCGGACAGACTATATCCTTC; d_call: NA; v_call: TRBV30; clone_size: few; j_call: TRBJ1-2
cdr3_aa: CASSIEAGAGANVLTF; cdr3_nt: TGTGCCAGTAGTATAGAAGCAGGGGCTGGGGCCAACGTCCTGACTTTC; d_call: NA; v_call: TRBV19; clone_size: few; j_call: TRBJ2-6
cdr3_aa: CASSWRPKGLEVQYF; cdr3_nt: TGTGCCAGCAGCTGGAGACCCAAGGGACTAGAAGTGCAGTACTTC; d_call: TRBD2; v_call: TRBV7-2; clone_size: NA; j_call: TRBJ2-7
cdr3_aa: CASSVQGTTEAFF; cdr3_nt: TGCGCCAGCAGCGTACAGGGTACCACTGAAGCTTTCTTT; d_call: NA; v_call: TRBV10-2; clone_size: NA; j_call: TRBJ1-1
cdr3_aa: CASGTGTYEQYF; cdr3_nt: TGTGCCAGCGGGACAGGGACCTACGAGCAGTACTTC; d_call: TRBD1; v_call: TRBV28; clone_size: few; j_call: TRBJ2-7
cdr3_aa: CASTLGGTEAFF; cdr3_nt: TGTGCCAGCACTTTGGGGGGTACTGAAGCTTTCTTT; d_call: NA; v_call: TRBV2; clone_size: NA; j_call: TRBJ1-1
cdr3_aa: CASSPDRANEQFF; cdr3_nt: TGTGCCAGCAGCCCCGACAGGGCCAATGAGCAGTTCTTC; d_call: TRBD1; v_call: TRBV7-9; clone_size: few; j_call: TRBJ2-1
cdr3_aa: CASSYPWSSGMGNEQFF; cdr3_nt: TGTGCCAGCAGCTACCCTTGGAGTAGCGGGATGGGCAATGAGCAGTTCTTC; d_call: TRBD2; v_call: TRBV11-2; clone_size: few; j_call: TRBJ2-1
cdr3_aa: CASSTGGTDTQYF; cdr3_nt: TGTGCCAGCTCAACCGGGGGAACAGATACGCAGTATTTT; d_call: NA; v_call: TRBV18; clone_size: few; j_call: TRBJ2-3
cdr3_aa: CASSQDRAPSYNEQFF; cdr3_nt: TGTGCCAGCAGCCAGGACAGGGCCCCTTCCTACAATGAGCAGTTCTTC; d_call: TRBD1; v_call: TRBV14; clone_size: NA; j_call: TRBJ2-1
cdr3_aa: CASSLGWSGTQYF; cdr3_nt: TGTGCCAGCAGCCTAGGTTGGTCGGGGACCCAGTACTTC; d_call: NA; v_call: TRBV7-9; clone_size: few; j_call: TRBJ2-5
cdr3_aa: CSARGISEAFF; cdr3_nt: TGCAGTGCTAGGGGCATCTCTGAAGCTTTCTTT; d_call: NA; v_call: TRBV20-1; clone_size: few; j_call: TRBJ1-1
cdr3_aa: CAWSLTGSYEQYF; cdr3_nt: TGTGCCTGGAGTTTAACAGGCTCCTACGAGCAGTACTTC; d_call: NA; v_call: TRBV30; clone_size: NA; j_call: TRBJ2-7
cdr3_aa: CASSEQGAGETQYF; cdr3_nt: TGTGCCAGCAGTGAACAGGGGGCTGGTGAGACCCAGTACTTC; d_call: TRBD1; v_call: TRBV25-1; clone_size: NA; j_call: TRBJ2-5
cdr3_aa: CASRTRDRGTYEQYF; cdr3_nt: TGTGCCAGCCGGACCCGGGACAGGGGTACCTACGAGCAGTACTTC; d_call: TRBD1; v_call: TRBV19; clone_size: few; j_call: TRBJ2-7